This is a list of T cell receptor beta chains from one sample in a study of blood T cell repertoires in COVID-19. Here immunoSEQ multiplex PCR was the method, and the copy in TCRdb shows in-frame clones only, minus some. The sample contains 100,000 to 150,000 clones, 86% of which appear only once. Sequenced sample: peripheral blood. These receptors all stem from a human donor in a cohort sampled during active COVID-19. The CDR3 runs from the conserved cysteine through the conserved F or W. Each record gives: J gene, V gene, clone size, D gene, CDR3 DNA, CDR3 protein. The D gene is left open where the match is weak. Where a row states a size, it is once, few, many or the class of an expanded clone; other rows omit it.

TRBJ1-6	TRBV19	few	TRBD1	TGTGCCAGTAGTATCGGCAGGGGGCAGGGGCCCCTCCACTTT	CASSIGRGQGPLHF
TRBJ2-5	TRBV19	-	-	TGTGCCAGTAGTATTCAGGGTTTGAGGGAGACCCAGTACTTC	CASSIQGLRETQYF
TRBJ2-1	TRBV28	-	TRBD1	TGTGCCAGCACCGTATCGGGACAGGGATACAATGAGCAGTTCTTC	CASTVSGQGYNEQFF
TRBJ2-2	TRBV2	-	-	TGTGCCAGCAGTGGAGTAGTCACCGGGGAGCTGTTTTTT	CASSGVVTGELFF
TRBJ1-2	TRBV20-1	-	TRBD1	TGCAGTGCAAACAGGGGACCTGGCTACACCTTC	CSANRGPGYTF
TRBJ1-2	TRBV29-1	-	TRBD1	TGCAGCTACTGGACAGGCGATAACTATGGCTACACCTTC	CSYWTGDNYGYTF
TRBJ2-5	TRBV7-9	once	-	TGTGCCAGCAGCTTAGGGGGCGTAGGGCAAGAGACCCAGTACTTC	CASSLGGVGQETQYF
TRBJ2-5	TRBV5-4	-	-	TGTGCCAGCAGCTTGGAGAGGGAAGAGACCCAGTACTTC	CASSLEREETQYF
TRBJ1-6	TRBV7-2	-	-	TGTGCCAGCAGTCGGGTCAATAATTCACCCCTCCACTTT	CASSRVNNSPLHF
TRBJ1-1	TRBV4-1	-	TRBD1	TGCGCCAGCAGCCACCGGACAGGGAACACTGAAGCTTTCTTT	CASSHRTGNTEAFF
TRBJ2-2	TRBV7-2	once	-	TGTGCCAGCAGCTTGGTCGGGGCCCTCGGGGGCACCGGGGAGCTGTTTTTT	CASSLVGALGGTGELFF
TRBJ1-5	TRBV6-8	-	TRBD1	TGTGCCAGCAGTTACACAGGACAGGGGATTCAGCCCCAGCATTTT	CASSYTGQGIQPQHF
TRBJ1-6	TRBV2	-	-	TGTGCCAGCCGCAAAAACAGCCATAATTCACCCCTCCACTTT	CASRKNSHNSPLHF
TRBJ1-6	TRBV2	-	-	TGTGCCAGCAGGGAGTACAGGGTTAATTCACCCCTCCACTTT	CASREYRVNSPLHF
TRBJ2-2	TRBV5-1	-	TRBD1	TGCGCCAGCAGCTTGGGGTCAGGGGGCACCGGGGAGCTGTTTTTT	CASSLGSGGTGELFF
TRBJ2-2	TRBV19	-	-	TGTGCCAGCCGGACTACCTTGAACACCGGGGAGCTGTTTTTT	CASRTTLNTGELFF
TRBJ2-1	TRBV28	-	-	TGTGCCAGCAGTGAAGTGGACAGCTCCTACAATGAGCAGTTCTTC	CASSEVDSSYNEQFF
TRBJ1-6	TRBV7-9	once	-	TGTGCCAGCAGCTTCGATGGCCGAAGCTCCTATAATTCACCCCTCCACTTT	CASSFDGRSSYNSPLHF
TRBJ2-2	TRBV5-1	-	-	TGCGCCAGCAGCCAGAATGGACAAGACACCGGGGAGCTGTTTTTT	CASSQNGQDTGELFF
TRBJ2-2	TRBV19	-	-	TGTGCCAGTAGTCGGGGAGCGGTGAACACCGGGGAGCTGTTTTTT	CASSRGAVNTGELFF
TRBJ2-7	TRBV2	-	TRBD2	TGTGCCAGCAGTGAACCCCCGCGGGAGAGCTACGAGCAGTACTTC	CASSEPPRESYEQYF
TRBJ2-1	TRBV10-2	-	TRBD2	TGCGCCAGCAGTCTACTAGCGGCCTCCTACAATGAGCAGTTCTTC	CASSLLAASYNEQFF
TRBJ1-1	TRBV28	-	-	TGTGCCAGCAGCCCCCCCATGAACACTGAAGCTTTCTTT	CASSPPMNTEAFF
TRBJ2-1	TRBV7-2	-	TRBD1	TGTGCCAGCAGCTTAGTCTGGCGACAGGGTAACAATGAGCAGTTCTTC	CASSLVWRQGNNEQFF
TRBJ1-5	TRBV19	-	-	TGTGCCAGTAAGTGGGGGGTTTCGAATCAGCCCCAGCATTTT	CASKWGVSNQPQHF
TRBJ1-6	TRBV19	-	-	TGTGCCAGTAGTATTAGAACCGATAATTCACCCCTCCACTTT	CASSIRTDNSPLHF
TRBJ2-1	TRBV12-3/TRBV12-4	-	-	TGTGCCAGCAGTACTAGGACCTACAATGAGCAGTTCTTC	CASSTRTYNEQFF
TRBJ2-7	TRBV5-4	-	-	TGTGCCAGCAGCTTTAATAACCGCGACTCCTACGAGCAGTACTTC	CASSFNNRDSYEQYF
TRBJ2-5	TRBV6-5	-	TRBD2	TGTGCCAGCAGCAGTAGCGGGAGAGAGACCCAGTACTTC	CASSSSGRETQYF
TRBJ1-1	TRBV18	-	TRBD1	TGTGCCAGCTCCCCTCCCCGGGACAGGGGGCCCCACAAGTACACTGAAGCTTTCTTT	CASSPPRDRGPHKYTEAFF
TRBJ2-1	TRBV18	-	-	TGTGCCAGCTCACCACCAACTCAAACTAAGGAGCAGTTCTTC	CASSPPTQTKEQFF
TRBJ2-1	TRBV19	-	TRBD1	TGTGCCAGTAGTGAAGGACAGGGGGCTGTCGATGAGCAGTTCTTC	CASSEGQGAVDEQFF
TRBJ1-6	TRBV27	-	TRBD1	TGTGCCAGCAGTTTCCAGGGGGGTCCGAATTCACCCCTCCACTTT	CASSFQGGPNSPLHF
TRBJ2-1	TRBV27	-	-	TGTGCCAGCAGTTTGTCGGCGGGACCTGAGCAGTTCTTC	CASSLSAGPEQFF
TRBJ2-7	TRBV7-2	-	-	TGTGCCAGCAGCTCTCAGGGGAGCCCCTACGAGCAGTACTTC	CASSSQGSPYEQYF
TRBJ2-1	TRBV28	-	TRBD2	TGTGCCAGCTCTGCTAGCGGAAGCTCCTACAATGAGCAGTTCTTC	CASSASGSSYNEQFF
TRBJ2-3	TRBV5-1	-	TRBD2	TGCGCCAGCAGCTCACTGGGACTAGCGGGAGCGGCAGATACGCAGTATTTT	CASSSLGLAGAADTQYF
TRBJ2-7	TRBV5-4	-	TRBD2	TGTGCCAGCAGCCCTACTAGCGGGGCCTCCTACGAGCAGTACTTC	CASSPTSGASYEQYF
TRBJ2-7	TRBV9	-	TRBD1	TGTGCCAGCAGTGAGGGGGCTGGCTACGAGCAGTACTTC	CASSEGAGYEQYF
TRBJ2-3	TRBV10-2	-	TRBD2	TGCGCCAGCAAAGGAGCGGGAGGGCCTTTTAGCACAGATACGCAGTATTTT	CASKGAGGPFSTDTQYF
TRBJ1-1	TRBV18	-	-	TGTGCCAGCTCACCGGGGGGGGCGTATGGTGAAGCTTTCTTT	CASSPGGAYGEAFF
TRBJ2-2	TRBV5-1	-	TRBD2	TGCGCCAGCAGCACGGGACTAGCTGGTACCGGGGAGCTGTTTTTT	CASSTGLAGTGELFF
TRBJ1-4	TRBV5-1	once	-	TGCGCCAGCAGCTTACCTGGAGGGCAGGGAGGCGAAAAACTGTTTTTT	CASSLPGGQGGEKLFF
TRBJ2-3	TRBV28	-	-	TGTGCCAGCAGTTACAGCGATACGCAGTATTTT	CASSYSDTQYF
TRBJ2-7	TRBV9	-	-	TGTGCCAGCAGCGTAGGGACGGGAGTGTACGAGCAGTACTTC	CASSVGTGVYEQYF
TRBJ2-5	TRBV19	-	-	TGTGCCAGTAGCCAAATACAGGGGGCGGGAGGAGAGACCCAGTACTTC	CASSQIQGAGGETQYF
TRBJ1-5	TRBV4-1	-	TRBD1	TGCGCCAGCAGCCAAGGCCGACAACAGGGGACTAATCAGCCCCAGCATTTT	CASSQGRQQGTNQPQHF
TRBJ2-7	TRBV21-1	-	-	TGTGCCAGCAGCAACCGCTGGGGGACAGGGGACGAAGAATCCTACGAGCAGTACTTC	CASSNRWGTGDEESYEQYF
TRBJ2-7	TRBV6-5	-	-	TGTGCCAGCAGTTACTTCCTTTCCTACGAGCAGTACTTC	CASSYFLSYEQYF
TRBJ1-3	TRBV11-2	-	TRBD1	TGTGCCAGCAGCAAGACAGGGATCAACACCATATATTTT	CASSKTGINTIYF
TRBJ2-3	TRBV5-1	few	-	TGCGCCAGCAGCATGCCGGGAGAACCGGTTAGGCCAGATACGCAGTATTTT	CASSMPGEPVRPDTQYF
TRBJ2-1	TRBV24-1	once	TRBD2	TGTGCCACCAGTGACCTAGCGGGAGCAGAGAATGAGCAGTTCTTC	CATSDLAGAENEQFF
TRBJ2-7	TRBV3-1/TRBV3-2	-	TRBD2	TGTGCCAGCAGCCTTGGACTAGCGGGAGACGAGCAGTACTTC	CASSLGLAGDEQYF
TRBJ1-2	TRBV28	-	-	TGTGCCAGCAGCCCACTCCGGGTCTCTTCCGGCTACACCTTC	CASSPLRVSSGYTF
TRBJ1-2	TRBV10-2	-	TRBD1	TGCGCCAGCAGTTCACAGGGGGCCTATGGCTACACCTTC	CASSSQGAYGYTF
TRBJ2-7	TRBV9	-	-	TGTGCCAGCAGCATGCGGGACAGTTCCTACGAGCAGTACTTC	CASSMRDSSYEQYF
TRBJ2-2	TRBV24-1	-	TRBD1	TGTGCCACCAGTGATGCCCCGGGACAGGGCTCCACCGGGGAGCTGTTTTTT	CATSDAPGQGSTGELFF
TRBJ2-3	TRBV9	-	TRBD2	TGTGCCAGCAGCGTTGGGGAGGGCGTCGCAGATACGCAGTATTTT	CASSVGEGVADTQYF
TRBJ2-7	TRBV28	-	-	TGTGCCAGCACTAGGAGCCCCCCCCCTCCTTACGAGCAGTACTTC	CASTRSPPPPYEQYF
TRBJ2-5	TRBV6-1	-	-	TGTGCCAGCAGTGATTGGTCCCGGGAGACCCAGTACTTC	CASSDWSRETQYF